The clone carrying this T cell receptor (beta chain) was seen more than once but under ten times. Its antigen is not known. The data are from a study of beta chain features in type 1 diabetes. Whole-study context: All samples combined gave roughly 100,000,000 sorted cells for examination. General observations from the study: Any HLA effect on TCRB rearrangement was left unresolved by small sub-analyses.

Isolated RNA was reverse transcribed in full, so expressed TCRB transcripts were sequenced. The assay was immunoSEQ multiplex PCR, and TCRdb's table has in-frame clones only and misses some. The top ten clones hold about 0.045% of a sample with 400,000 to 550,000 clones, about an eighth of them seen once. Sorted CD4+ subsets: naive, central memory, regulatory, stem cell-like memory (CD45RO/CCR7/CD25/CD127/CD95/CD27 panel). Sorting produced populations that all topped 95% purity. V gave up 5 bases and J gave up 7 bases, with 15 bases separating them. The CDR3 spans 13 residues. Germline V gives CDR1 SGHNT, CDR2 YYREEE (reference sequence).

The clonotype originates from a woman younger than 35 in good health. V and J are TRBV5-4 and TRBJ2-5, with a possible D match to TRBD2 (6 bases). The sample taken for sequencing was naive CD4+ T cells from blood. CDR3 sequence (DNA): TGTGCCAGCAGATCCGAGCCGGGAGCGACCCAGTACTTC. Translation gives CASRSEPGATQYF.